The 3 T cell receptor beta chains reported below all come from one sample, sequenced in a study of T cell responses to AZD1222 COVID-19 vaccine. The assay was immunoSEQ multiplex PCR, and TCRdb's table has in-frame clones only and misses some. Here the sample spans 150,000 to 190,000 clones, about 89% being singletons. The sample here was peripheral blood, taken 28 days after the second AZD1222 dose. These receptors all come from an adult who received the AZD1222 COVID-19 vaccine.

The rearrangement links TRBV28 to TRBJ1-4, with D possibly matching TRBD1 (5 bases). This CDR3 has 16 amino acids. The V end was cut by 1 base, the J end by 0 bases, with 9 bases between. CDR1 is MDHEN, CDR2 SYDVKM, per germline. CDR3 in amino acids: CASSLYQGATNEKLFF. For the CDR3, the DNA is TGTGCCAGCAGTTTATACCAGGGAGCAACTAATGAAAAACTGTTTTTT.

The J gene is TRBJ1-5, the V gene TRBV28, with 10 positions matching TRBD1. Trimming took 6 bases from V and 7 from J; bases not matched to a gene: 9. CDR1 and CDR2 from the germline V gene are MDHEN and SYDVKM. This CDR3 spans 15 amino acids. The CDR3 DNA follows: TGTGCCAGCAGACCCTCCGGGACAGGGGTCCAGCCCCAGCATTTT. This encodes CASRPSGTGVQPQHF.

CDR3 in amino acids: CATSDGALNEQFF. In DNA, the CDR3 is TGTGCCACCAGTGATGGGGCACTGAATGAGCAGTTCTTC. This chain connects TRBV24-1 to TRBJ2-1; weak D call: TRBD1 (5 bases). V lost 3 bases and J 7 bases, leaving 9 bases between the germline ends. Germline CDR1 reads KGHDR; CDR2 reads SFDVKD. The CDR3 is 13 amino acids.